This TCR beta chain is drawn from a study of shared clonotypes between healthy human individuals. The V and J ends lost 5 bases and 1 base respectively, with 5 bases between them. CDR3 length equals 12 residues. Per germline, CDR1 MDHEN and CDR2 SYDVKM. About this clone itself: Its antigen is not known.

The study, taken as a whole, reports: Approximately 5.4% of naive CD4 clonotypes were common to several donors.

Replicate sorted-subset PCRs were loaded with 150 to 250 ng DNA, 31,000 or so T cell genomes. Sequenced by immunoSEQ multiplex PCR; TCRdb stores in-frame clones only, minus some. This sample carries around 2,000,000 clones, over 85% of them seen once, and the ten largest clones take more than 0.9%. Positive CCR7 selection of CD45RO-negative cells yielded the naive CD8 cells, and terminally differentiated effector memory CD45RA+ cells were excluded. J is TRBJ1-2 and V is TRBV28; D is uncertain. This TCR derives from a man aged 18 to 35 in good health. The specimen sequenced was naive CD8+ T cells sorted from blood. The CDR3 here is CASSPHNYGYTF. Written as DNA, the CDR3 is TGTGCCAGCAGTCCACATAACTATGGCTACACCTTC.